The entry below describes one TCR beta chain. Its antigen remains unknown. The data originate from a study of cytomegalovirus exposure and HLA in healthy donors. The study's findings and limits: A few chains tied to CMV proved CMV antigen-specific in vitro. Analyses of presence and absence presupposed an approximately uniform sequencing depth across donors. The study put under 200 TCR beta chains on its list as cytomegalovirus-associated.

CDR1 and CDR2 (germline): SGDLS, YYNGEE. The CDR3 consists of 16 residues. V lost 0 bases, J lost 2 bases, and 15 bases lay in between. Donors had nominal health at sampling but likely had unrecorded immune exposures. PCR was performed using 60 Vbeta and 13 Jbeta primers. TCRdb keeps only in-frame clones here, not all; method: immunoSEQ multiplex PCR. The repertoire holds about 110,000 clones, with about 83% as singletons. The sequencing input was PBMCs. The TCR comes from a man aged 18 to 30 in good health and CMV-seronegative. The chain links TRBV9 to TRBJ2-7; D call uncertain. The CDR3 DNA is TGTGCCAGCAGCGTAGTGCTGGAGAACACGACCTACGAGCAGTACTTC. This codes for CASSVVLENTTYEQYF.